This T cell receptor beta chain is drawn from a study of cytomegalovirus exposure and HLA in healthy donors. This CDR3 is built from 15 residues. Germline V lookup: CDR1 MGHRA, CDR2 YSYEKL. Regarding the study as a whole: Fewer N-insertions than the approximately 700-donor mean were reportedly shown by an Asian-associated ancestry cluster in a later analysis. As a later analysis revealed, the rate of TCR association differed by HLA locus, with DRB1 most and HLA-C fewest. As confirmed in vitro, three CMV-associated chains were specific for CMV antigens.

Vbeta (60) and Jbeta (13) primers were used in the PCR. TCRdb's table, derived via immunoSEQ multiplex PCR, lists solely in-frame clones and lacks some. This repertoire comprises around 50,000 clones; its ten largest clones make up around 2%. Points on this clone: Its antigen is not known.

Donors showed nominal health when sampled, although they likely had unrecorded immune exposures. The receptor's source is a woman aged 35 to 49 in good health and CMV-seronegative. The V call is TRBV4-1, the J call TRBJ2-5; 11 positions match TRBD2. The J call is in doubt because the DNA end fits TRBJ2-7 better. Sequenced sample: PBMCs. CDR3 sequence reads: CASSSSSGRPYEQYF. For the CDR3, the DNA is TGCGCCAGCAGCTCTTCTAGCGGGAGGCCCTACGAGCAGTACTTC.